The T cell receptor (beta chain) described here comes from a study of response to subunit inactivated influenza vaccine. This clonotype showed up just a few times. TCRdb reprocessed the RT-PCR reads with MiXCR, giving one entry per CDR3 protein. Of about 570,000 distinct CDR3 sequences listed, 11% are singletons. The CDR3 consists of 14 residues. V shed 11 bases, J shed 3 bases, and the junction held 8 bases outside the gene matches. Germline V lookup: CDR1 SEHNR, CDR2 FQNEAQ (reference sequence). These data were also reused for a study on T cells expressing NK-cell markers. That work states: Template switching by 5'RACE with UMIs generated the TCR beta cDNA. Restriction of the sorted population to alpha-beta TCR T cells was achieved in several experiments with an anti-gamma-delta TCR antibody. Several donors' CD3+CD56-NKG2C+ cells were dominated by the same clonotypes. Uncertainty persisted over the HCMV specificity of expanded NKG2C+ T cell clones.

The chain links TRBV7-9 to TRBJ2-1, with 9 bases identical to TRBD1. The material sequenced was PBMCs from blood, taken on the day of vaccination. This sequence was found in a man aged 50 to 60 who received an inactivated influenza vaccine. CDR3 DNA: TGTGCCGGCCAGACAGGGGGGCTCTACAATGAGCAGTTCTTC. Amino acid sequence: CAGQTGGLYNEQFF.